The subject of this entry is one TCR beta chain. The assay was immunoSEQ multiplex PCR, and TCRdb's table has in-frame clones only and misses some. The repertoire holds around 2.3 million clones, with approximately 96% as singletons. The sample comes from a study of shared clonotypes between healthy human individuals. The CDR3 is made up of 17 amino acids. Per germline, CDR1 LGHNT and CDR2 FRNRAP. The junction had 15 bases not matched to a gene; V was cut back by 4 bases and J by 6 bases. The V and J genes are TRBV12-5 and TRBJ2-3, with 8 nucleotides matching TRBD2. This clonotype was sampled from a man between 18 and 35 years old in good health. The sequencing sample was made of naive CD4+ T cells sorted from blood. Noted subset: CD45RA+ positively selected. Written as DNA, the CDR3 is TGTGCTAGTGGTTCCCCGCGGGGGCGGGAGGCCTCTGATACGCAGTATTTT. Translated, it gives CASGSPRGREASDTQYF.